The source of this T cell receptor beta chain is a study of shared clonotypes between healthy human individuals. The wider study: Ranging from 18 to 49 in age, donors were two women and three men.

Amplification in unsorted PBMC replicate PCRs started from around 0.3 ug DNA, which equals about 30,000 T cell genomes. What was sequenced on ten immunoSEQ deep assay plates was unsorted PBMC DNA. Sequencing used immunoSEQ multiplex PCR; TCRdb keeps in-frame clones, though not all of them. In the table there are about 460,000 clones, around 77% of which are singletons. The CDR3 totals 16 residues. Germline-derived CDR1 and CDR2 are SGHRS and YFSETQ. The V end was cut by 2 bases, the J end by 1 base, with 14 bases between. The chain couples TRBV5-1 to TRBJ2-3; either TRBD1 or TRBD2 may fit D (5 bases each). The TCR sequence derives from a middle-aged woman in good health. Some clones in this sample may be carry-over from other donors' samples. Material for sequencing was PBMCs. The CDR3 nucleotides read TGCGCCAGCAGCTTCACCGGGACCGGAGGCACAGATACGCAGTATTTT. Protein: CASSFTGTGGTDTQYF.